One and the same sample provided the 15 T cell receptor beta chains below, sequenced in a study of metastatic and nonmetastatic thyroid tumors. No patient had received any treatment before thyroid surgery. TCRdb re-clonotyped the PCR reads through MiXCR. The repertoire holds roughly 15,000 clones, with approximately 23% as singletons. Sequences were obtained from tumor tissue. The receptors were sampled from a female donor with papillary thyroid cancer or a benign thyroid nodule (not recorded which). Some clones in this sample may be carry-over from other donors' samples.

Concerning this clone itself: A much larger clone is a single base away; this may be a read error. J is TRBJ2-3 and V is TRBV11-2; no clear D. The CDR3 is 15 amino acids. The germline V gene encodes CDR1 SGHAT and CDR2 FQNNGV. V was trimmed by 5 bases and J by 5 bases, leaving 17 bases between them. The CDR3 sequence: CASSPNPFRKDTQYF. The CDR3 nucleotides are TGTGCCAGCAGCCCAAACCCTTTCCGGAAAGATACGCAGTATTTT.

This clone was observed many times. A much larger clone differs from this one at a single base, so this may be a read error. The rearrangement joins TRBV3-1 to TRBJ2-7; TRBD2 matches at 7 bases. This CDR3 is 14 amino acids long. Per the germline V gene, CDR1 is LGHDT and CDR2 is YNNKEL (reference sequence). The CDR3, as DNA: TGTGTCAGCAGCCAACCTGGGGGGGTCTACGAGCAGTACTTC. It specifies CVSSQPGGVYEQYF.

With respect to this clone: A read error may be the cause here, since a much bigger clone is one base away. CDR3: CASSPSLGRGREYTDTQYF. The CDR3 DNA reads TGTGCCAGCAGTCCCTCGCTCGGACGGGGGCGGGAGTACACAGATACGCAGTATTTT. The chain links TRBV28 to TRBJ2-3; D may be TRBD2 (7 bases). The CDR3 extends over 19 amino acids. Germline V lookup: CDR1 MDHEN, CDR2 SYDVKM. V gave up 5 bases and J gave up 2 bases, with 26 bases separating them.

This clone has a handful of counts. The chain carries TRBV13 and TRBJ1-4; 9 bases are shared with TRBD1. Germline lookup yields CDR1 PRHDT and CDR2 FYEKMQ (reference sequence). Trimming took 4 bases from V and 3 from J; bases not matched to a gene: 6. This CDR3 is 16 amino acids long. CDR3 coding DNA: TGTGCCAGCAGCTCCCGGGACAGGGTCGCTAATGAAAAACTGTTTTTT. Translating gives CASSSRDRVANEKLFF.

This clone appeared many times. The genes are TRBV3-1 and TRBJ2-3; D call uncertain. CDR1 and CDR2 (germline): LGHDT, YNNKEL (reference sequence). V was cut by 1 base and J by 8 bases, with 7 bases left in between. CDR3 length: 12 residues. The CDR3 here is CASSQVERTQYF. In DNA, the CDR3 is TGTGCCAGCAGCCAAGTGGAGCGTACGCAGTATTTT.

This clone was recorded a few times. V and J are TRBV5-1 and TRBJ1-1, with no clear D. Germline V gene lookup returns CDR1 SGHRS and CDR2 YFSETQ. This CDR3 contains 15 residues. Deletions cut 5 bases from V and 4 bases from J, with 18 bases between. The chain's CDR3 is CASRSLLTGSTEAFF. CDR3 nucleotide sequence: TGCGCCAGCAGGTCGCTCCTCACGGGAAGCACTGAAGCTTTCTTT.

At least ten counts were recorded for this clone. With a much larger clone just one base away, this may be a read error. No conserved phenylalanine or tryptophan ends this CDR3, so it is likely a read error. The CDR3 is CAISAPGQGTEEQYS. In nucleotides, the CDR3 is TGTGCCATCAGTGCGCCGGGACAGGGGACGGAAGAGCAGTACTCC. This sequence joins TRBV10-3 and TRBJ2-7; 10 bases are shared with TRBD1. Germline V gene sequence: CDR1 ENHRY, CDR2 SYGVKD. The CDR3 totals 15 residues. J was trimmed by 7 bases and V by 4 bases; bases with no gene match: 10.

This clone was seen at least ten times. The chain recombines TRBV19 with TRBJ2-1, with 8 bases that match TRBD2. In germline, CDR1 is LNHDA, CDR2 SQIVND (reference sequence). There are 17 residues in the CDR3. V was clipped by 0 bases and J by 5 bases; unmatched bases: 9. CDR3 in DNA: TGTGCCAGTAGTATAGAAGCCCCCGGGACTAGAAACAATGAGCAGTTCTTC. Translation gives CASSIEAPGTRNNEQFF.

This clone was detected many times. The rearrangement joins TRBV5-4 to TRBJ2-5; possible D gene TRBD2, 6 bases. Trimming stripped 0 bases from V and 7 bases from J, with 25 bases between. The V gene's germline CDR1 is SGHNT and CDR2 YYREEE (reference sequence). The CDR3 contains 18 residues. In DNA form, the CDR3 reads TGTGCCAGCAGCTTGGCCGGGACGAGGCGGGGTGAAGGAGGGACCCAGTACTTC. This codes for CASSLAGTRRGEGGTQYF.

This clone was recorded many times. The V and J genes are TRBV20-1 and TRBJ2-1; D may be TRBD2 (6 bases). Trimming left V 4 bases short and J 4 bases short, with 20 bases between. The CDR3 sequence is 16 residues long. Germline lookup yields CDR1 DFQATT and CDR2 SNEGSKA (reference sequence). The CDR3 here is CSAKNPRGGWYNEQFF. CDR3 DNA sequence: TGCAGTGCTAAAAACCCCCGCGGAGGGTGGTACAATGAGCAGTTCTTC.

This clone occurred a few times. The rearrangement uses TRBV6-1 and TRBJ2-7, with TRBD2 identical over 12 bases. V shed 5 bases and J 3 bases; nucleotides not matched to a gene: 5. Germline V lookup: CDR1 MNHNS, CDR2 SASEGT. The CDR3 sequence is 15 residues long. This CDR3 is CASSQTSGRVYEQYF. CDR3 DNA: TGTGCCAGCAGTCAGACTAGCGGGAGAGTCTACGAGCAGTACTTC.

This clone showed up just a few times. The V call is TRBV28, the J call TRBJ1-5; D gene unclear. Germline V gene lookup returns CDR1 MDHEN and CDR2 SYDVKM. Trimming took 6 bases from V and 7 from J, leaving 16 bases between them. The CDR3 loop spans 14 amino acids. The CDR3 spells CASSLPMGRQPQHF. The CDR3 nucleotides read TGTGCCAGCAGCCTCCCCATGGGTAGACAGCCCCAGCATTTT.

Worth noting for this clone: This clone may be a read error of a much larger clone one base away. The chain links TRBV28 to TRBJ2-3, with TRBD2 matching over 8 bases. Germline V CDR1 and CDR2: MDHEN, SYDVKM. V lost 5 bases to trimming and J lost 2 bases; unmatched junction nucleotides: 18. The CDR3 is 19 residues long. As DNA, the CDR3 is TGTGCCAGCAGTCCCTCGCTCGGACTGGGGCGGGAGGACACAGATACGCAGTATTTT. It translates to CASSPSLGLGREDTDTQYF. The full variable domain, completed using reference TRBV28 and TRBJ2-3, is DVKVTQSSRYLVKRTGEKVFLECVQDMDHENMFWYRQDPGLGLRLIYFSYDVKMKEKGDIPEGYSVSREKKERFSLILESASTNQTSMYLCASSPSLGLGREDTDTQYFGPGTRLTVL.

This clone was found a few times. Germline is not matched at one junction end, which may reflect a read error. The V and J genes are TRBV6-1 and TRBJ1-1; maybe TRBD1 (5 bases). Looked up from germline, CDR1 is MNHNS and CDR2 is SASEGT. The CDR3 loop spans 13 amino acids. The CDR3 DNA is TGTGCCTCCCGCTCCTCGGGGCGCACTGAAGCCTTATTT. It translates to CASRSSGRTEALF.

As regards this clone: Within the sample, other DNA sequences also encode this same CDR3. The chain employs TRBV12-3 or TRBV12-4 and TRBJ2-7, with 7 bases identical to TRBD1. V shed 3 bases and J 6 bases; nucleotides not matched to a gene: 14. This CDR3 has 16 residues. The CDR3 DNA reads TGTGCCAGCAGTTTCCGCCTGGGACAGAAACCTACCGAGCAGTACTTC. Encoded protein: CASSFRLGQKPTEQYF.